This is a list of T cell receptor beta chains from one sample in a study of blood T cell repertoires in COVID-19. Profiling relied on immunoSEQ multiplex PCR, and the TCRdb table lists in-frame clones only, not all of them. This table holds roughly 100,000 clones, roughly four fifths found once. The sequenced sample consisted of peripheral blood. The receptors here all came from a man in his fifties or sixties with acute or convalescent COVID-19. Each CDR3 is given with its conserved first and last residue. Fields, in order: D gene, V gene, clone size, J gene, CDR3 DNA, CDR3 protein. The D gene is left open where the match is weak. The listing skips clone size in some rows; elsewhere it reads once, few, many or a size class.

>NA|TRBV20-1|NA|TRBJ1-6
TGCAGTGCCAACAACCCAACCCTCCACTTT
CSANNPTLHF
>TRBD2|TRBV18|NA|TRBJ2-5
TGTGCCAGCTCAGCCTTAGCGGGAGAGGTTGAGACCCAGTACTTC
CASSALAGEVETQYF
>NA|TRBV18|NA|TRBJ2-7
TGTGCCAGCTCCTACGGACATCCATTCAGCTCCTACGAGCAGTACTTC
CASSYGHPFSSYEQYF
>NA|TRBV28|NA|TRBJ2-7
TGTGCCAGCAAAGGGCCGGGAACCTTCGGCGAGCAGTACTTC
CASKGPGTFGEQYF
>TRBD2|TRBV11-3|NA|TRBJ2-7
TGTGCCAGCAGCTTTTCGACGGGACTACCAAATCCCTACGAGCAGTACTTC
CASSFSTGLPNPYEQYF
>NA|TRBV6-5|NA|TRBJ1-1
TGTGCCAGCAGCCGGTCCGGGACACTGGACACTGAAGCTTTCTTT
CASSRSGTLDTEAFF
>NA|TRBV7-3|few|TRBJ2-7
TGTGCCAGCAGCCGAGATCCCGATTACGAGCAGTACTTC
CASSRDPDYEQYF
>NA|TRBV6-5|NA|TRBJ2-5
TGTGCCAGCAGTTACCGCAGGGCCCGGGAGACCCAGTACTTC
CASSYRRARETQYF
>TRBD1|TRBV6-2/TRBV6-3|NA|TRBJ2-7
TGTGCCAGCAGCGCCGGGACAGGCCTAAGTTGGTCGACCTACGAGCAGTACTTC
CASSAGTGLSWSTYEQYF
>NA|TRBV4-1|NA|TRBJ2-7
TGCGCCAGCAGCCAAGCGGGGTACCCCTACGAGCAGTACTTC
CASSQAGYPYEQYF
>TRBD2|TRBV18|NA|TRBJ2-1
TGTGCCAGCTCACCAACCGGGACTAGCGGGAGGGTTTTCTACAATGAGCAGTTCTTC
CASSPTGTSGRVFYNEQFF
>NA|TRBV30|once|TRBJ2-1
TGTGCCTGGAGTGAACAGCACGGTGAGCAGTTCTTC
CAWSEQHGEQFF
>TRBD2|TRBV6-5|few|TRBJ2-1
TGTGCCAGCAGTTCGACGGGAGGGGCGGGTGAGCAGTTCTTC
CASSSTGGAGEQFF
>NA|TRBV19|once|TRBJ1-1
TGTGCCAGTATTGCAGAGGGCAGGTCGCATTGGTCGAACACTGAAGCTTTCTTT
CASIAEGRSHWSNTEAFF
>NA|TRBV30|NA|TRBJ1-3
TGTGCCTGGAGATGGCAGGGATACGGAAACACCATATATTTT
CAWRWQGYGNTIYF
>NA|TRBV5-1|NA|TRBJ1-1
TGCGCCAGCAGCTTGCGGGGAATGAACACTGAAGCTTTCTTT
CASSLRGMNTEAFF
>TRBD2|TRBV9|few|TRBJ2-1
TGTGCCAGCAGCCCTAGCGGTTCTTCCTACAATGAGCAGTTCTTC
CASSPSGSSYNEQFF
>NA|TRBV6-1|NA|TRBJ1-2
TGTGCCAGCAGTGAGGGGAGGGGAACAATCCCCTATGGCTACACCTTC
CASSEGRGTIPYGYTF
>NA|TRBV19|NA|TRBJ1-5
TGTGCCAGTAGTGCCCCGGGTCCCTATTATAGCAATCAGCCCCAGCATTTT
CASSAPGPYYSNQPQHF
>NA|TRBV3-1/TRBV3-2|NA|TRBJ1-1
TGTGCCAGCAGCCCCTGGCAGGTCACTGAAGCTTTCTTT
CASSPWQVTEAFF
>NA|TRBV6-1|NA|TRBJ1-5
TGTGCCAGCAGTGAAAGACGGCAGGACAATCAGCCCCAGCATTTT
CASSERRQDNQPQHF
>NA|TRBV18|NA|TRBJ2-5
TGTGCCAGCTCACTCCAGGGTGGAGAGACCCAGTACTTC
CASSLQGGETQYF
>NA|TRBV3-1/TRBV3-2|NA|TRBJ1-3
TGTGCCAGCAGCCATGGGGACTTGCCTCCTTTTTTT
CASSHGDLPPFF
>NA|TRBV28|NA|TRBJ1-1
TGTGCCAGCAGTTTATTGTCGGGGGGCAACACTGAAGCTTTCTTT
CASSLLSGGNTEAFF
>TRBD1|TRBV29-1|NA|TRBJ2-2
TGCAGCGGCAGACAGGGGTACACCGGGGAGCTGTTTTTT
CSGRQGYTGELFF
>NA|TRBV29-1|NA|TRBJ1-1
TGCAGCGTTGATAGGCAGGGCACTGAAGCTTTCTTT
CSVDRQGTEAFF
>TRBD1|TRBV10-1|NA|TRBJ2-3
TGCGCCAGCAGTGAGGAGGGACAGGGCACAGATACGCAGTATTTT
CASSEEGQGTDTQYF
>NA|TRBV5-1|NA|TRBJ1-5
TGCGCCAGCAGCTTGGCCTATCAGCCCCAGCATTTT
CASSLAYQPQHF
>TRBD2|TRBV29-1|NA|TRBJ2-5
TGCAGCGTTGATGTAGCGGGGACGGAGACCCAGTACTTC
CSVDVAGTETQYF
>TRBD1|TRBV6-2/TRBV6-3|NA|TRBJ2-3
TGTGCCAGCAGTTACCCTTCGACAGGGGCCTACACAGATACGCAGTATTTT
CASSYPSTGAYTDTQYF
>NA|TRBV9|NA|TRBJ2-1
TGTGCCAGCAGCGTAGGCAGGGGTTACAATGAGCAGTTCTTC
CASSVGRGYNEQFF
>NA|TRBV7-3|NA|TRBJ1-1
TGTGCCAGCAGCTTAAATTCCGGGAACACTGAAGCTTTCTTT
CASSLNSGNTEAFF
>NA|TRBV7-2|once|TRBJ1-4
TGTGCCAGCGGGCAGGGATGGAATGAAAAACTGTTTTTT
CASGQGWNEKLFF
>NA|TRBV28|few|TRBJ2-7
TGTGCCAGCAGTCCTCAGGGCCGAGATTCCTACGAGCAGTACTTC
CASSPQGRDSYEQYF
>TRBD2|TRBV5-1|NA|TRBJ2-5
TGCGCCAGCAGCTCTACTAGCGGGGAGGGAGAGACCCAGTACTTC
CASSSTSGEGETQYF
>NA|TRBV15|NA|TRBJ2-7
TGTGCCACCAGCAGGTTCGGGACACAAGCCTACGAGCAGTACTTC
CATSRFGTQAYEQYF